Reported below is one TCR beta chain. The data were obtained in a study of Graves' ophthalmopathy and Graves' hyperthyroidism. Study details: Peripheral blood was obtained at first diagnosis, ahead of any treatment.

The TCR beta CDR3 regions underwent amplification from RNA transcripts. The authors performed first-round RT-PCR with HTBI primers and then a second-round multiplex PCR. MiXCR was run by TCRdb on the multiplex PCR reads, yielding one entry per CDR3 protein. This sample has about 740,000 distinct CDR3 sequences, with around 40% found just once. Patients were excluded if they had other autoimmune diseases or uncontrolled infections, and likewise if pregnancy or lactation applied. The authors isolated PBMCs from around 10 ml of fresh peripheral blood. The CDR3 covers 12 residues. Deletions cut 1 base from V and 9 bases from J, with 10 bases between. The germline V gene encodes CDR1 SGHTA and CDR2 FQGNSA.

This TCR derives from an adult man with Graves' ophthalmopathy. The sequencing sample was made of peripheral blood. The V and J genes are TRBV7-2 and TRBJ2-7, with D uncertain. The DNA for the CDR3 is TGTGCCAGCAGCTTAGGCCTATCATCGCAGTACTTC. This sequence encodes CASSLGLSSQYF.